The T cell receptor (beta chain) described here comes from a study of identical twins. MiXCR, run by TCRdb on the 5' RACE reads, gives a single entry per CDR3 protein. This sample carries under 900,000 distinct CDR3 sequences, 18% of them seen once, and the ten largest clones take under 15%. The ends were cut back, 4 bases at V and 4 bases at J, with 6 bases in the middle. The V gene's germline CDR1 is SNHLY and CDR2 FYNNEI. The CDR3 length is 12 residues. These data also formed part of another study, on T cells expressing NK-cell markers. From that study: Also leading the CD3+CD56-NKG2C+ fraction in a few donors were these clonotypes.

The chain couples TRBV2 to TRBJ2-3; D call uncertain. The material sequenced was PBMCs. This TCR derives from a woman under 30 in good health. CDR3 in DNA: TGTGCCAGCAGTGGCGAGGCAGATACGCAGTATTTT. Protein sequence: CASSGEADTQYF.